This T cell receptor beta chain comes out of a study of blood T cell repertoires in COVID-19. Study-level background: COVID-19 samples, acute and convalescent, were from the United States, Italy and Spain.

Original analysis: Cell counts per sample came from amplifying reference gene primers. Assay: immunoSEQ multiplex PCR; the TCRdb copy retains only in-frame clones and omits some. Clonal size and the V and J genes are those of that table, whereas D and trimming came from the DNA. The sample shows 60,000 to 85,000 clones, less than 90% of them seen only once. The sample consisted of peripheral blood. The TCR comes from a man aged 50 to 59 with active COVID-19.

The chain's CDR3 is CASSPSNRGDYGYTF. The CDR3 nucleotides read TGTGCCAGCAGTCCCTCAAACAGGGGCGACTATGGCTACACCTTC. The V gene is TRBV25-1, the J gene TRBJ1-2; 7 nucleotides match TRBD1. The CDR3 covers 15 residues. The germline V gene has CDR1 MGHDK and CDR2 SYGVNS. V shed 5 bases and J 3 bases; nucleotides not matched to a gene: 9.